The 22 T cell receptor beta chains in this list originate from one sample, sequenced in a study of blood T cell repertoires in COVID-19. The table came from immunoSEQ multiplex PCR; TCRdb's copy has only in-frame clones and leaves some out. Among around 220,000 clones listed, 85% to 90% were seen once. Sequenced: PBMCs or T cells enriched from blood (not recorded which). All receptors come from a man in his thirties or forties who had been exposed to COVID-19.

The chain couples TRBV7-9 to TRBJ1-2, with D perhaps matching TRBD1 (5 bases). The CDR3 has 12 residues. The V end lost 5 bases, the J end lost 8 bases, and 12 bases lay between the germline ends. Germline values: CDR1 SEHNR, CDR2 FQNEAQ (reference sequence). The CDR3, as DNA: TGTGCCAGCAGCCGCGGGGGTGAAGGCTACACCTTC. This encodes CASSRGGEGYTF.

The gene calls are TRBV21-1 and TRBJ1-6; TRBD1 is taken as the D call from the table, unchecked against the DNA. TRBV21-1 is listed as a pseudogene. CDR3 size: 14 residues. Here the CDR3 reads CASSRPKNIMPLHF. The CDR3 DNA reads TGTGCCAGCAGCCGCCCCAAGAACATTATGCCCCTCCACTTT.

CDR3 in amino acids: CASSPTTGLGETQYF. The CDR3 DNA reads TGTGCCAGCAGCCCTACTACAGGTTTGGGTGAGACCCAGTACTTC. V gene TRBV7-3 combines with J gene TRBJ2-5; TRBD1 is a possible D gene (5 bases). Germline V CDR1 and CDR2: SGHTA, FQGTGA. This CDR3 contains 15 residues. The V gene lost 5 bases and the J gene lost 5 bases, with 18 bases spanning the gap.

This clone was seen a few times. The chain employs TRBV11-2 and TRBJ1-3; D gene ambiguous. The CDR3 extends over 15 amino acids. Germline CDR1 is SGHAT and CDR2 is FQNNGV. V lost 1 base and J lost 0, with 7 bases in between. This CDR3 is CASSLARASGNTIYF. CDR3 in DNA: TGTGCCAGCAGCTTAGCCCGAGCCTCTGGAAACACCATATATTTT.

The genes are TRBV10-1 and TRBJ1-5; D unclear. The CDR3 consists of 14 residues. The germline gives CDR1 WNHNN, CDR2 SYGVQD (reference sequence). V lost 0 bases and J lost 3, with 6 bases in between. The CDR3 reads CASSESANNQPQHF. Written as DNA, the CDR3 is TGCGCCAGCAGTGAGTCAGCCAACAATCAGCCCCAGCATTTT.

The chain links TRBV5-1 to TRBJ2-3; 7 bases match TRBD1. The CDR3 totals 14 residues. V lost 2 bases and J lost 1; bases outside the gene matches: 1. Per germline, CDR1 SGHRS and CDR2 YFSETQ. CDR3 protein: CASSFQGGTDTQYF. The CDR3 DNA is TGCGCCAGCAGCTTTCAGGGGGGCACAGATACGCAGTATTTT.

This chain links TRBV6-2 or TRBV6-3 with TRBJ2-3; a weak D match, TRBD2 (7 bases). Germline CDR1 and CDR2: MNHEY and SVGEGT. This CDR3 is 18 amino acids long. Trimming shortened V by 0 bases and J by 6 bases, and 22 bases separated the two germline ends. CDR3 loop: CASSYSIRGAPTGDTQYF. The DNA of the CDR3 is TGTGCCAGCAGTTACTCGATCCGGGGGGCCCCGACTGGGGATACGCAGTATTTT.

The rearrangement joins TRBV5-4 to TRBJ2-3, with 8 bases identical to TRBD2. The CDR3 is made up of 15 amino acids. The ends lost 4 bases at V and 3 bases at J; junction bases unmatched: 7. CDR1 and CDR2 (germline): SGHNT, YYREEE (reference sequence). The CDR3 region has the DNA TGTGCCAGCAGCCCAAGCGGGGGTGGTACAGATACGCAGTATTTT. Translation gives CASSPSGGGTDTQYF. Combining the CDR3 with reference TRBV5-4 and TRBJ2-3 gives the whole variable domain ETGVTQSPTHLIKTRGQQVTLRCSSQSGHNTVSWYQQALGQGPQFIFQYYREEENGRGNFPPRFSGLQFPNYSSELNVNALELDDSALYLCASSPSGGGTDTQYFGPGTRLTVL.

The CDR3 is CASSLGQGMDSPLHF. CDR3 DNA: TGTGCCAGCTCCCTCGGACAGGGAATGGATTCACCCCTCCACTTT. The genes are TRBV18 and TRBJ1-6, with TRBD1 identical over 8 bases. V shed 6 bases and J 8 bases; nucleotides not matched to a gene: 9. Germline assignment: CDR1 KGHSH and CDR2 LQKENI. This CDR3 region has 15 residues.

This chain uses TRBV5-1 with TRBJ1-2; tentatively, D is TRBD1 (5 bases). With 1 base removed from V and 6 bases from J, the gap between germline ends came to 13 bases. Germline CDR1 SGHRS, CDR2 YFSETQ. This CDR3 has 14 amino acids. The CDR3 protein is CASSLFQGRNGYTF. CDR3 sequence (DNA): TGCGCCAGCAGCTTGTTCCAGGGTCGAAATGGCTACACCTTC. The variable domain in full, completed from reference TRBV5-1 and TRBJ1-2, reads KAGVTQTPRYLIKTRGQQVTLSCSPISGHRSVSWYQQTPGQGLQFLFEYFSETQRNKGNFPGRFSGRQFSNSRSEMNVSTLELGDSALYLCASSLFQGRNGYTFGSGTRLTVV.

This chain links TRBV5-1 with TRBJ1-2, with 7 bases matching TRBD1. The germline CDR1 and CDR2 sequences are SGHRS and YFSETQ. V shed 3 bases, J shed 1 base, and the junction held 3 bases outside the gene matches. This CDR3 contains 14 residues. CDR3 nucleotide sequence: TGCGCCAGCAGCTCGGGACAGCTTAACTATGGCTACACCTTC. Translating gives CASSSGQLNYGYTF. The entire variable domain, with the rest obtained from reference TRBV5-1 and TRBJ1-2, is as follows: KAGVTQTPRYLIKTRGQQVTLSCSPISGHRSVSWYQQTPGQGLQFLFEYFSETQRNKGNFPGRFSGRQFSNSRSEMNVSTLELGDSALYLCASSSGQLNYGYTFGSGTRLTVV.

This sequence joins TRBV4-2 and TRBJ2-2; the match to TRBD1 covers 7 bases. The CDR3 runs 15 residues. Trimming cost V 3 bases and J 4 bases; bases outside gene matches: 5. Germline CDR1 and CDR2: LGHNA and YNFKEQ. CDR3 nucleotides: TGTGCCAGCAGCCATCGACAGGGAGCCACCGGGGAGCTGTTTTTT. Protein sequence: CASSHRQGATGELFF.

The V and J genes are TRBV18 and TRBJ1-1; unclear D gene. The length of the CDR3 is 11 residues. Per germline, CDR1 KGHSH and CDR2 LQKENI. The V and J ends lost 3 bases and 6 bases respectively, with 5 bases between them. For the CDR3, the DNA is TGTGCCAGCTCACCCACATCTGAAGCTTTCTTT. It encodes CASSPTSEAFF. Complete variable domain (other parts from reference TRBV18 and TRBJ1-1): NAGVMQNPRHLVRRRGQEARLRCSPMKGHSHVYWYRQLPEEGLKFMVYLQKENIIDESGMPKERFSAEFPKEGPSILRIQQVVRGDSAAYFCASSPTSEAFFGQGTRLTVV.

The V call is TRBV3-1 (or the pseudogene TRBV3-2), the J call TRBJ1-6; D is uncertain. Trimming pared 6 bases from V and 7 bases from J, leaving 10 bases between. CDR3 length: 13 amino acids. CDR1 is LGHDT and CDR2 is YNNKEL in the germline V gene (reference sequence). The CDR3 nucleotides are TGTGCCAGCAGAAGTGGGCAGAATTCACCCCTCCACTTT. Residues: CASRSGQNSPLHF.

The V call is TRBV3-1 (or the pseudogene TRBV3-2), the J call TRBJ2-3; possible D gene TRBD2, 5 bases. The germline V gene has CDR1 LGHDT and CDR2 YNNKEL (reference sequence). The CDR3 totals 16 residues. V shed 4 bases and J shed 2 bases, with 16 bases lying between them. The CDR3 bases are TGTGCCAGCAGCCCGTACCGCGGACTTCCCACAGATACGCAGTATTTT. Translation: CASSPYRGLPTDTQYF.

The rearrangement uses TRBV4-1 and TRBJ1-2; D is possibly TRBD1 (6 bases). The CDR3 has 14 amino acids. CDR1 MGHRA and CDR2 YSYEKL come from the germline V gene. V was shortened by 1 base and J by 6 bases, with 12 bases between the two germline ends. The CDR3 DNA reads as TGCGCCAGCAGCCAAGTGGGGGGGGCGGATGGCTACACCTTC. This sequence encodes CASSQVGGADGYTF.

This sequence joins TRBV3-1 (or the pseudogene TRBV3-2) and TRBJ2-3; TRBD2 matches 8 bases. The CDR3 loop spans 17 amino acids. With V trimmed by 5 bases and J by 10 bases, 20 bases remained unmatched. Germline loops: CDR1 LGHDT, CDR2 YNNKEL (reference sequence). CDR3 coding DNA: TGTGCCAGCAGCTCCGGACTAGCCCAACCCGGGGATGGGTCGCAGTATTTT. The encoded protein is CASSSGLAQPGDGSQYF.

This clone was recorded only once. V is TRBV2 and J is TRBJ1-3; 7 bases map to TRBD1. The CDR3 has 16 amino acids. Germline V gives CDR1 SNHLY, CDR2 FYNNEI. V lost 8 bases and J lost 0; bases outside the gene matches: 10. As DNA, the CDR3 is TGTGCCAGCCTCACCGGGACAGTTAACTCTGGAAACACCATATATTTT. Protein: CASLTGTVNSGNTIYF.

This chain uses TRBV5-1 with TRBJ2-5, with D possibly being TRBD2 (6 bases). CDR3 length: 16 amino acids. The V gene lost 3 bases and the J gene lost 5 bases, with 20 bases spanning the gap. CDR1 SGHRS and CDR2 YFSETQ come from the germline V gene. The DNA for the CDR3 is TGCGCCAGCAGCTCTCCCTCAGGGACTGCGGTGGAGACCCAGTACTTC. This gives the protein CASSSPSGTAVETQYF.

This chain joins TRBV7-9 and TRBJ1-2; tentative D call: TRBD1 (5 bases). Germline V gene lookup returns CDR1 SEHNR and CDR2 FQNEAQ (reference sequence). Trimming removed 11 bases from V and 4 bases from J, with 8 bases in between. The CDR3 is 10 residues long. CDR3 loop: CAEQVYGYTF. The CDR3 DNA reads TGTGCCGAACAGGTCTATGGCTACACCTTC.

This sequence joins TRBV30 and TRBJ1-1; a possible D gene is TRBD1 (5 bases). The germline gives CDR1 GTSNPN, CDR2 SVGIG (reference sequence). With 3 bases removed from V and 5 bases from J, the gap between germline ends came to 13 bases. This CDR3 has 13 amino acids. CDR3 residues: CAWSVKEGTEAFF. The CDR3 DNA is TGTGCCTGGAGCGTTAAGGAGGGGACTGAAGCTTTCTTT. Full variable domain (outside the CDR3, taken from reference TRBV30 and TRBJ1-1): SQTIHQWPATLVQPVGSPLSLECTVEGTSNPNLYWYRQAAGRGLQLLFYSVGIGQISSEVPQNLSASRPQDRQFILSSKKLLLSDSGFYLCAWSVKEGTEAFFGQGTRLTVV.

The V gene is TRBV29-1, the J gene TRBJ1-2; D perhaps matches TRBD1 (6 bases). The CDR3 covers 14 residues. CDR1 and CDR2 (germline): SQVTM, ANQGSEA. The V and J ends lost 6 bases and 2 bases respectively, with 16 bases between them. The CDR3 bases are TGCAGCGTACCACCCGGGGACACGAACTATGGCTACACCTTC. This gives the protein CSVPPGDTNYGYTF.